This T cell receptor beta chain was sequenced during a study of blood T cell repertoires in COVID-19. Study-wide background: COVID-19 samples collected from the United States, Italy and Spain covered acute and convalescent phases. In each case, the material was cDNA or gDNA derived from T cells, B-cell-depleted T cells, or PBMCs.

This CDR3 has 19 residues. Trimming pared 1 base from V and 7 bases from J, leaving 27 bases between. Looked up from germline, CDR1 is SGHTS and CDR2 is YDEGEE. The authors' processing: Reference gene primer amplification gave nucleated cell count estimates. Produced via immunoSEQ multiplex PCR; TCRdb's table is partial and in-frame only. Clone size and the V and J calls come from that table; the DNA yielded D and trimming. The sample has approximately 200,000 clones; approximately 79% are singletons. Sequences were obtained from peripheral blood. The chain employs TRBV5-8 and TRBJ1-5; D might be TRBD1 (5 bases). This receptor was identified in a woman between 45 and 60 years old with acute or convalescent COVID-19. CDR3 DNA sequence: TGTGCCAGCAGCTTGATGCACTGGGTGGGGGGTCAAGCATACCAGCCCCAGCATTTT. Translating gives CASSLMHWVGGQAYQPQHF.